Following are 25 T cell receptor beta chains from one sample sequenced in a study of cytomegalovirus exposure and HLA in healthy donors. The PCR ran on 60 Vbeta and 13 Jbeta primers. Only in-frame clones appear in the TCRdb table, and some are missing; sequencing was by immunoSEQ multiplex PCR. The sample has about 180,000 clones; over 70% are singletons. Material for sequencing was PBMCs. Source of these receptors: a male donor in good health and CMV-seronegative.

The CDR3 DNA reads as TGTGCCTGGAGTGACTGGGGGCCGCGGGAGCAGTACTTC. Residues: CAWSDWGPREQYF. The chain uses TRBV30 and TRBJ2-7; D is possibly TRBD1 (6 bases). The CDR3 covers 13 residues. Germline CDR1 reads GTSNPN; CDR2 reads SVGIG (reference sequence). V was shortened by 1 base and J by 7 bases, with 14 bases between the two germline ends.

The chain recombines TRBV4-1 with TRBJ2-1; 11 nucleotides align to TRBD2. Trimming at V came to 1 base and at J to 0 bases, leaving 2 bases not matched to a gene. The germline gives CDR1 MGHRA, CDR2 YSYEKL. The CDR3 is 17 residues long. In nucleotides, the CDR3 is TGCGCCAGCAGCCAAGCGGGACTAGCGGCCTCCTACAATGAGCAGTTCTTC. This gives the protein CASSQAGLAASYNEQFF.

On this clone: Different DNA sequences within this sample yield the same CDR3. The chain combines TRBV6-5 with TRBJ2-3; 7 bases map to TRBD2. Germline V gene lookup returns CDR1 MNHEY and CDR2 SVGAGI. Losses at the gene ends were 4 bases for V and 5 bases for J; bases not matched to a gene: 3. This CDR3 contains 13 residues. CDR3 sequence reads: CASSSPGGDTQYF. The CDR3, as DNA: TGTGCCAGCAGTTCCCCGGGGGGAGATACGCAGTATTTT.

This sequence joins TRBV28 and TRBJ1-2; 7 positions match TRBD1. The CDR3 consists of 14 residues. The junction had 10 bases not matched to a gene; V was cut back by 8 bases and J by 4 bases. CDR1 and CDR2 from the germline V gene are MDHEN and SYDVKM. CDR3 in amino acids: CASGATGSGYGYTF. The CDR3, as DNA: TGTGCCAGCGGAGCGACAGGGTCGGGCTATGGCTACACCTTC.

The J gene is TRBJ2-1, the V gene TRBV9; 7 nucleotides agree with TRBD1. Trimming at V came to 4 bases and at J to 7 bases, leaving 8 bases not matched to a gene. CDR1 and CDR2 (germline): SGDLS, YYNGEE. This CDR3 has 14 residues. In DNA, the CDR3 is TGTGCCAGCAGCTCGCGTTACAGGGGAAATGAGCAGTTCTTC. This translates into CASSSRYRGNEQFF. Looking up the rest from reference TRBV9 and TRBJ2-1 gives the full variable domain: DSGVTQTPKHLITATGQRVTLRCSPRSGDLSVYWYQQSLDQGLQFLIQYYNGEERAKGNILERFSAQQFPDLHSELNLSSLELGDSALYFCASSSRYRGNEQFFGPGTRLTVL.

The chain employs TRBV6-4 and TRBJ2-1; 12 bases are shared with TRBD2. Losses at the gene ends were 2 bases for V and 5 bases for J; bases not matched to a gene: 4. Germline lookup yields CDR1 MRHNA and CDR2 SNTAGT. The CDR3 loop spans 16 amino acids. CDR3 DNA: TGTGCCAGCAGTGACACGACTAGCGGGAGTCACAATGAGCAGTTCTTC. This translates into CASSDTTSGSHNEQFF.

The rearrangement uses TRBV6-5 and TRBJ1-2; 7 nucleotides match TRBD1. V dropped 3 bases and J dropped 5; count of bases not matched to a gene: 6. This CDR3 spans 14 amino acids. The germline CDR1 and CDR2 sequences are MNHEY and SVGAGI. CDR3: CASSYGGTEYGYTF. CDR3 in DNA: TGTGCCAGCAGTTATGGCGGGACAGAATATGGCTACACCTTC.

The gene calls are TRBV7-2 and TRBJ2-7, with a possible D match to TRBD2 (6 bases). This CDR3 contains 15 residues. The germline V gene has CDR1 SGHTA and CDR2 FQGNSA. The germline V and J ends were trimmed by 5 bases and 4 bases, with 18 bases remaining between them. CDR3 DNA: TGTGCCAGCAGCCCTCTCGGGAGCCGTGCGTACGAGCAGTACTTC. It codes for CASSPLGSRAYEQYF.

In regard to this clone: In the same sample, other DNA sequences code for this CDR3. The gene calls are TRBV6-5 and TRBJ1-5; D is possibly TRBD1 (5 bases). Germline assignment: CDR1 MNHEY and CDR2 SVGAGI. This CDR3 has 14 amino acids. V shed 7 bases and J shed 4 bases, with 14 bases lying between them. The CDR3 bases are TGTGCCAGCAATCCGGGGGGGTCGAATCAGCCCCAGCATTTT. It translates to CASNPGGSNQPQHF.

V is TRBV7-6 and J is TRBJ2-7; D gene uncertain. Germline V CDR1 and CDR2: SGHVS, FNYEAQ. The CDR3 sequence is 13 residues long. V dropped 5 bases and J dropped 3 bases, with 11 bases sitting between them. The CDR3 reads CASSRVDNYEQYF. The CDR3 nucleotides read TGTGCCAGCAGCCGAGTCGACAACTACGAGCAGTACTTC.

V is TRBV6-5 and J is TRBJ1-2; no clear D gene. The CDR3 runs 14 residues. Trimming shortened V by 5 bases and J by 3 bases, and 13 bases separated the two germline ends. Germline CDR1 reads MNHEY; CDR2 reads SVGAGI. The CDR3 loop reads CASSVTRRDYGYTF. The CDR3 coding sequence is TGTGCCAGCAGTGTTACCCGGCGGGACTATGGCTACACCTTC.

CDR3 region: CAWSPGSGRTKNIQYF. In DNA, the CDR3 is TGTGCCTGGAGTCCTGGGAGCGGGAGAACCAAAAACATTCAGTACTTC. The chain is built from TRBV30 and TRBJ2-4, with 8 positions matching TRBD2. CDR3 length equals 16 residues. V dropped 2 bases and J dropped 2; count of bases not matched to a gene: 8. CDR1 is GTSNPN and CDR2 is SVGIG in the germline V gene (reference sequence).

V gene TRBV30 combines with J gene TRBJ1-1; D gene uncertain. This CDR3 is built from 12 residues. The germline gives CDR1 GTSNPN, CDR2 SVGIG (reference sequence). Trimming took 0 bases from V and 5 from J, leaving 7 bases between them. Here the CDR3 reads CAWSVGWTEAFF. The CDR3 DNA sequence: TGTGCCTGGAGTGTCGGGTGGACTGAAGCTTTCTTT.

The chain uses TRBV28 and TRBJ1-5, with 11 bases that match TRBD1. CDR3 length: 16 amino acids. The ends lost 3 bases at V and 10 bases at J; junction bases unmatched: 11. Germline CDR1 MDHEN, CDR2 SYDVKM. The CDR3 DNA follows: TGTGCCAGCAGTTTCCCGGGACAGGGGGGGAGCATACCCCAGCATTTT. The encoded protein is CASSFPGQGGSIPQHF.

This clone appeared a single time. This chain connects TRBV5-1 to TRBJ2-7; D ambiguous. CDR3 length: 12 amino acids. V was cut by 3 bases and J by 2 bases, with 6 bases left in between. Per germline, CDR1 SGHRS and CDR2 YFSETQ. CDR3: CASSYTAYEQYF. DNA for the CDR3: TGCGCCAGCAGCTACACAGCCTACGAGCAGTACTTC.

The chain has TRBV30 and TRBJ1-1; D is ambiguous. The CDR3 consists of 16 residues. The V gene lost 0 bases and the J gene lost 6 bases, with 20 bases spanning the gap. Per germline, CDR1 GTSNPN and CDR2 SVGIG (reference sequence). Here the CDR3 reads CAWSVPARGLRAEAFF. The CDR3 DNA reads TGTGCCTGGAGTGTACCCGCGCGCGGTCTGAGGGCTGAAGCTTTCTTT. Filled out from reference TRBV30 and TRBJ1-1, the complete variable domain reads SQTIHQWPATLVQPVGSPLSLECTVEGTSNPNLYWYRQAAGRGLQLLFYSVGIGQISSEVPQNLSASRPQDRQFILSSKKLLLSDSGFYLCAWSVPARGLRAEAFFGQGTRLTVV.

V and J are TRBV10-3 and TRBJ2-1, with 7 positions matching TRBD2. This CDR3 is 15 amino acids long. The trim removed 4 bases at V and 6 bases at J, leaving 9 bases unmatched. The germline CDR1 and CDR2 sequences are ENHRY and SYGVKD. CDR3 sequence (DNA): TGTGCCATCAGTGCCCATAGCGGGCCTATCAATGAGCAGTTCTTC. Encoded protein: CAISAHSGPINEQFF.

This chain connects TRBV29-1 to TRBJ2-6, with TRBD2 as a possible D gene (6 bases). CDR1 and CDR2 from the germline V gene are SQVTM and ANQGSEA. V lost 4 bases to trimming and J lost 0 bases, with 10 bases between them. The CDR3 spans 15 residues. The CDR3 bases are TGCAGCGTTGTTGGGGGGAGCTCTGGGGCCAACGTCCTGACTTTC. Translation: CSVVGGSSGANVLTF.

The chain is built from TRBV29-1 and TRBJ2-5, with TRBD1 matching 10 bases. The tail of the sequence fits TRBJ2-7 better, so the J call may be wrong. The germline gives CDR1 SQVTM, CDR2 ANQGSEA. The CDR3 has 19 residues. CDR3 loop: CSAFGARDRGSTSSYEQYF. CDR3 coding DNA: TGCAGCGCCTTCGGGGCTCGGGACAGGGGTTCCACGAGCTCCTACGAGCAGTACTTC.

V gene TRBV7-2 combines with J gene TRBJ1-5, with unresolved D. Trimming left V 1 base short and J 0 bases short, with 7 bases between. Germline assignment: CDR1 SGHTA and CDR2 FQGNSA. The CDR3 consists of 15 residues. The CDR3 bases are TGTGCCAGCAGCTTAGGGCGGTATAGCAATCAGCCCCAGCATTTT. This encodes CASSLGRYSNQPQHF.

This chain links TRBV7-9 with TRBJ2-7; tentative D call: TRBD1 (6 bases). CDR3 size: 15 residues. V was trimmed by 1 base and J by 2 bases, leaving 12 bases between them. CDR1 and CDR2 (germline): SEHNR, FQNEAQ (reference sequence). CDR3 sequence (DNA): TGTGCCAGCAGCTTAGGGCAGGGGCCTACCTACGAGCAGTACTTC. Translated: CASSLGQGPTYEQYF.

The rearrangement links TRBV27 to TRBJ1-3; the D gene is possibly TRBD1 (5 bases). Germline-derived CDR1 and CDR2 are MNHEY and SMNVEV (reference sequence). The V end lost 0 bases, the J end lost 7 bases, and 13 bases lay between the germline ends. The CDR3 contains 15 residues. CDR3: CASSLSIQERNTIYF. CDR3 nucleotide sequence: TGTGCCAGCAGTTTATCGATACAGGAAAGGAACACCATATATTTT.

The chain links TRBV9 to TRBJ1-4; D may be TRBD1 (5 bases). V dropped 4 bases and J dropped 3 bases, with 13 bases sitting between them. Germline V CDR1 and CDR2: SGDLS, YYNGEE. This CDR3 has 15 residues. The CDR3 loop reads CASSPAGGANEKLFF. The CDR3 coding sequence is TGTGCCAGCAGCCCCGCGGGAGGGGCTAATGAAAAACTGTTTTTT.

This chain links TRBV6-6 with TRBJ1-4; 7 positions agree with TRBD1. The length of the CDR3 is 16 residues. V trimming: 4 bases; J trimming: 7 bases; junction bases outside the gene matches: 12. Germline V gene sequence: CDR1 MNHNY, CDR2 SVGAGI (reference sequence). CDR3 region: CASSSPITGAGEKLFF. CDR3 in DNA: TGTGCCAGCAGTTCGCCTATCACAGGGGCCGGTGAAAAACTGTTTTTT.

The rearrangement uses TRBV9 and TRBJ1-2, with D possibly being TRBD1 (6 bases). The V end was cut by 0 bases, the J end by 4 bases, with 16 bases between. CDR1 is SGDLS, CDR2 YYNGEE, per germline. The length of the CDR3 is 16 residues. CDR3 nucleotides: TGTGCCAGCAGCGTAGGGGCTATACAGGGCGGCTATGGCTACACCTTC. Protein: CASSVGAIQGGYGYTF. Together with reference TRBV9 and TRBJ1-2, the CDR3 gives the full variable domain: DSGVTQTPKHLITATGQRVTLRCSPRSGDLSVYWYQQSLDQGLQFLIQYYNGEERAKGNILERFSAQQFPDLHSELNLSSLELGDSALYFCASSVGAIQGGYGYTFGSGTRLTVV.